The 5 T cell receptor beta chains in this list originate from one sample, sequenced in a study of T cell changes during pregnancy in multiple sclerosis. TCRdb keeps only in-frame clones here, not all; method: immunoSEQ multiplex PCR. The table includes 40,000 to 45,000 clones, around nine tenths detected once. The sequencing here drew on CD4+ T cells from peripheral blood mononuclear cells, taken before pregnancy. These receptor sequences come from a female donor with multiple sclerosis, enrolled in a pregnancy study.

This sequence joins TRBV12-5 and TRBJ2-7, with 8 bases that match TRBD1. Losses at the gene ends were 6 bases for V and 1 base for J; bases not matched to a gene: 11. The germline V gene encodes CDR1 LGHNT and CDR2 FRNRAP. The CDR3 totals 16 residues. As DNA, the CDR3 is TGTGCTAGTGGCCGGGCGCAGGGGGCGGATTCCTACGAGCAGTACTTC. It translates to CASGRAQGADSYEQYF.

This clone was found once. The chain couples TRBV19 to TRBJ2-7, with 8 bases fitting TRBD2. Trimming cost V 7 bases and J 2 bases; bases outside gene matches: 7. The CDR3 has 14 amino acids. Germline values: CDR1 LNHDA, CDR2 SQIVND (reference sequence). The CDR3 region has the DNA TGTGCCAGTACGTCTACAGCGGGGGCCTACGAGCAGTACTTC. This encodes CASTSTAGAYEQYF.

The DNA of the CDR3 is TGCGCCAGCAGCACCCCGGGACTAGCGGGAGGCAATGAGCAGTTCTTC. This codes for CASSTPGLAGGNEQFF. This chain connects TRBV5-1 to TRBJ2-1; 15 nucleotides match TRBD2. The germline CDR1 and CDR2 sequences are SGHRS and YFSETQ. The V and J ends lost 4 bases and 6 bases, in that order; junction bases with no gene match: 5. There are 16 residues in the CDR3.

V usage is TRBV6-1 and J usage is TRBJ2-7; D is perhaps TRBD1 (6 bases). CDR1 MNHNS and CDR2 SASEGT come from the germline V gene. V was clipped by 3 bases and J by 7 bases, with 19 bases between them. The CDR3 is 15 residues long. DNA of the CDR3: TGTGCCAGCAGTGAGCACAGGGACATGTCGGGAGAGCAGTACTTC. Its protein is CASSEHRDMSGEQYF.

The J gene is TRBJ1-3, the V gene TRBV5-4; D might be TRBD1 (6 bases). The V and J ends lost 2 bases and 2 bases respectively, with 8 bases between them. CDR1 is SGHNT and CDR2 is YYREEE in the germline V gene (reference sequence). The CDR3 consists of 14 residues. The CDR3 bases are TGTGCCAGCAGCTTAACAGGGACTGGAAACACCATATATTTT. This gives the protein CASSLTGTGNTIYF. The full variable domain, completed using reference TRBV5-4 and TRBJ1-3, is ETGVTQSPTHLIKTRGQQVTLRCSSQSGHNTVSWYQQALGQGPQFIFQYYREEENGRGNFPPRFSGLQFPNYSSELNVNALELDDSALYLCASSLTGTGNTIYFGEGSWLTVV.